These 9 T cell receptor beta chains came from one sample sequenced in a study of response to subunit inactivated influenza vaccine. In TCRdb, the RT-PCR reads were re-called with MiXCR into one record per CDR3 protein. The table has around 520,000 distinct CDR3 sequences, 10% to 15% seen once; the top ten hold roughly 10%. The sample in question was PBMCs from blood, obtained on the day of vaccination. Receptor source: a man aged 50-59 years who received an inactivated influenza vaccine.

The chain employs TRBV12-3 or TRBV12-4 and TRBJ1-1; D is ambiguous. The CDR3 has 14 amino acids. V lost 2 bases and J lost 5, with 12 bases in between. The CDR3 nucleotides are TGTGCCAGCAGTTTAACCCGCACCAATACTGAAGCTTTCTTT. Translated, it gives CASSLTRTNTEAFF.

The chain joins TRBV5-6 to TRBJ1-3; D is unclear. With 6 bases removed from V and 2 bases from J, the gap between germline ends came to 6 bases. Germline-derived CDR1 and CDR2 are SGHDT and YYEEEE. The length of the CDR3 is 12 residues. The CDR3 bases are TGTGCCAGCACCTCCACTGGAAACACCATATATTTT. Amino acids: CASTSTGNTIYF.

This clonotype was counted a few times. CDR3 residues: CASSFPYNEQFF. For the CDR3, the DNA is TGTGCCAGCAGCTTCCCATACAATGAGCAGTTCTTC. The chain links TRBV7-6 to TRBJ2-1; D not certain. The germline V gene encodes CDR1 SGHVS and CDR2 FNYEAQ. CDR3 size: 12 residues. V lost 3 bases and J lost 4, with 4 bases in between.

This clonotype was found a few times. V is TRBV6-6 and J is TRBJ2-1; D remains unclear. V lost 6 bases and J 9 bases, leaving 9 bases between the germline ends. Germline CDR1 reads MNHNY; CDR2 reads SVGAGI (reference sequence). The CDR3 contains 11 residues. The CDR3 sequence is CASSQITEQFF. The CDR3 DNA sequence: TGTGCCAGCAGCCAGATTACTGAGCAGTTCTTC.

The chain carries TRBV29-1 and TRBJ2-1; no clear D gene. Germline CDR1 SQVTM, CDR2 ANQGSEA. The ends were cut back, 6 bases at V and 7 bases at J, with 16 bases in the middle. This CDR3 contains 13 residues. The CDR3 loop reads CSVKGVTNNEQFF. The CDR3 bases are TGCAGCGTCAAAGGCGTTACTAATAATGAGCAGTTCTTC.

This clonotype was picked up a small number of times. The V call is TRBV5-6, the J call TRBJ2-7; possibly TRBD1 or TRBD2 for D (5 bases each). Germline CDR1 SGHDT, CDR2 YYEEEE. The V end lost 3 bases, the J end lost 5 bases, and 15 bases lay between the germline ends. This CDR3 is 14 amino acids long. The CDR3: CASSWGTAPDEQYF. The CDR3 DNA follows: TGTGCCAGCAGCTGGGGGACCGCCCCGGACGAGCAGTACTTC.

This clonotype was counted a few times. The chain is built from TRBV10-1 and TRBJ2-7; no firm D call. V was shortened by 0 bases and J by 2 bases, with 11 bases between the two germline ends. This CDR3 comprises 15 residues. CDR1 and CDR2 from the germline V gene are WNHNN and SYGVQD (reference sequence). The CDR3 DNA is TGCGCCAGCAGTGAGTCTTGGGTCAGTCCCTACGAGCAGTACTTC. This gives the protein CASSESWVSPYEQYF.

This clonotype appeared a few times. Here the CDR3 reads CASSLQSAGANQPQHF. DNA for the CDR3: TGCGCCAGCAGCCTGCAATCTGCCGGGGCAAATCAGCCCCAGCATTTT. This chain links TRBV4-1 with TRBJ1-5; tentative D call: TRBD1 (5 bases). V was clipped by 4 bases and J by 4 bases, with 17 bases between them. Germline V lookup: CDR1 MGHRA, CDR2 YSYEKL. This CDR3 has 16 residues.

The V call is TRBV4-3, the J call TRBJ2-2, with D perhaps TRBD1 or TRBD2 (5 bases each). The CDR3 length is 16 residues. Trimming cost V 4 bases and J 6 bases, with 18 bases left between them. Per the germline V gene, CDR1 is LGHNA and CDR2 is YSLEER. Here the CDR3 DNA reads TGCGCCAGCAGCCCGAGTGCCGGGACCCGCGCCGGGGAGCTGTTTTTT. It is translated as CASSPSAGTRAGELFF.